Listed here are 23 T cell receptor beta chains from one sample, sequenced in a study of shared clonotypes between healthy human individuals. Produced via immunoSEQ multiplex PCR; TCRdb's table is partial and in-frame only. The sample yields some 2 million clones, roughly 94% seen once. Positive CCR7 selection of CD45RO-negative cells yielded the naive CD8 cells, and terminally differentiated effector memory CD45RA+ cells were excluded. Sequenced: naive CD8+ T cells sorted from blood. Source of these receptors: a man between 18 and 35 years old in good health.

The chain couples TRBV4-3 to TRBJ2-2; possible D gene TRBD1, 5 bases. V lost 0 bases and J lost 4, with 12 bases in between. Per the germline V gene, CDR1 is LGHNA and CDR2 is YSLEER. This CDR3 spans 16 amino acids. CDR3 sequence reads: CASSQDQGFSTGELFF. CDR3 bases: TGCGCCAGCAGCCAAGACCAGGGATTTAGCACCGGGGAGCTGTTTTTT.

The rearrangement links TRBV5-1 to TRBJ2-1; 8 bases align to TRBD2. The germline gives CDR1 SGHRS, CDR2 YFSETQ. This CDR3 is 17 amino acids long. J was trimmed by 2 bases and V by 0 bases; bases with no gene match: 7. CDR3 protein: CASSLAQPGGTYNEQFF. Here the CDR3 DNA reads TGCGCCAGCAGCTTGGCTCAACCGGGGGGGACCTACAATGAGCAGTTCTTC.

This rearrangement joins TRBV5-1 to TRBJ2-7, with D perhaps TRBD1 (5 bases). The germline V gene has CDR1 SGHRS and CDR2 YFSETQ. Trimming stripped 0 bases from V and 5 bases from J, with 9 bases between. The CDR3 has 13 residues. CDR3: CASSLGGQNEQYF. In nucleotides, the CDR3 is TGCGCCAGCAGCTTGGGGGGCCAGAACGAGCAGTACTTC.

This chain connects TRBV25-1 to TRBJ2-7, with TRBD2 as a possible D gene (5 bases). The V gene lost 2 bases and the J gene lost 5 bases, with 16 bases spanning the gap. The CDR3 contains 15 residues. CDR1 is MGHDK and CDR2 is SYGVNS in the germline V gene. CDR3 sequence (DNA): TGTGCCAGCAGTGAAGGGCGAGGGAAGAAAAACGAGCAGTACTTC. This sequence encodes CASSEGRGKKNEQYF.

The chain couples TRBV5-8 to TRBJ1-1, with D tentatively TRBD1 (5 bases). This CDR3 has 14 amino acids. Germline CDR1 and CDR2: SGHTS and YDEGEE. V was shortened by 4 bases and J by 14 bases, with 24 bases between the two germline ends. DNA of the CDR3: TGTGCCAGCAGCCTTGATAATCACAGGAACGCGCTCTTCTTT. Translation: CASSLDNHRNALFF.

This clone was detected only once. The rearrangement joins TRBV5-1 to TRBJ2-1; no definite D call. Germline loops: CDR1 SGHRS, CDR2 YFSETQ. V dropped 4 bases and J dropped 7 bases, with 15 bases sitting between them. The length of the CDR3 is 14 residues. The CDR3 DNA sequence: TGCGCCAGCAGCCCAAGGGTAGGGCTGAATGAGCAGTTCTTC. Translation gives CASSPRVGLNEQFF.

This chain joins TRBV5-6 and TRBJ1-1; 10 bases are shared with TRBD1. CDR3 length: 12 residues. The germline gives CDR1 SGHDT, CDR2 YYEEEE. The junction had 4 bases not matched to a gene; V was cut back by 4 bases and J by 10 bases. The CDR3 region is CASSLTGGRAFF. CDR3 sequence (DNA): TGTGCCAGCAGCCTGACAGGGGGCAGAGCTTTCTTT.

The V and J genes are TRBV6-5 and TRBJ2-7, with 7 nucleotides matching TRBD2. V was pared by 10 bases and J by 4 bases, with 4 bases of the junction left unmatched. The V gene's germline CDR1 is MNHEY and CDR2 SVGAGI. The CDR3 loop spans 11 amino acids. The CDR3 region is CATRTSYEQYF. In DNA, the CDR3 is TGTGCCACCCGGACTAGTTACGAGCAGTACTTC.

This clone was detected once. Other DNA sequences within the sample encode an identical CDR3. The chain employs TRBV10-2 and TRBJ2-7, with unresolved D. V lost 2 bases, J lost 3 bases, and 8 bases lay in between. Germline V CDR1 and CDR2: WSHSY, SAAADI. The CDR3 spans 13 residues. The CDR3 protein is CASSEGRNYEQYF. DNA for the CDR3: TGCGCCAGCAGTGAGGGCAGAAACTACGAGCAGTACTTC.

The V and J genes are TRBV7-9 and TRBJ1-4; TRBD1 agrees at 7 bases. The CDR3 is 16 amino acids. The germline gives CDR1 SEHNR, CDR2 FQNEAQ (reference sequence). Trimming cost V 2 bases and J 6 bases; bases outside gene matches: 9. As DNA, the CDR3 is TGTGCCAGCAGCTTATACAGGGGAGGAAAAGATGAAAAACTGTTTTTT. It yields the protein CASSLYRGGKDEKLFF.

The chain links TRBV13 to TRBJ1-6, with 11 bases fitting TRBD1. Per the germline V gene, CDR1 is PRHDT and CDR2 is FYEKMQ (reference sequence). With 4 bases clipped from V and 7 bases from J, the junction kept 6 bases outside the gene matches. The CDR3 loop spans 16 amino acids. The CDR3 reads CASSSSGTGGNSPLHF. CDR3 DNA sequence: TGTGCCAGCAGCTCCTCCGGGACAGGGGGGAATTCACCCCTCCACTTT.

This chain joins TRBV7-9 and TRBJ1-3; no clear D gene. Germline loops: CDR1 SEHNR, CDR2 FQNEAQ (reference sequence). This CDR3 is 18 amino acids long. V was pared by 3 bases and J by 1 base, with 19 bases between. The CDR3 nucleotides read TGTGCCAGCAGCTTCCCATCCAAATCTTCGCCGTCTGGAAACACCATATATTTT. This sequence encodes CASSFPSKSSPSGNTIYF.

V gene TRBV6-5 combines with J gene TRBJ2-7; weak D call: TRBD2 (5 bases). Trimming stripped 0 bases from V and 2 bases from J, with 11 bases between. The length of the CDR3 is 15 residues. From germline, CDR1 is MNHEY and CDR2 SVGAGI. The DNA for the CDR3 is TGTGCCAGCAGTTACTCCTCAGAGGGCCCCTACGAGCAGTACTTC. Translation gives CASSYSSEGPYEQYF.

The genes are TRBV2 and TRBJ2-7, with 7 nucleotides matching TRBD2. This CDR3 is 15 amino acids long. The V and J ends lost 4 bases and 0 bases, in that order; junction bases with no gene match: 6. The germline gives CDR1 SNHLY, CDR2 FYNNEI. The CDR3, as DNA: TGTGCCAGCAGTGCTTTGCTAGCGGACTCCTACGAGCAGTACTTC. Its protein is CASSALLADSYEQYF.

The gene calls are TRBV27 and TRBJ2-7; D unclear. Germline CDR1 reads MNHEY; CDR2 reads SMNVEV (reference sequence). The CDR3 runs to 17 residues. Trimming took off 2 bases at V and 4 bases at J, with 21 bases between the two ends. The CDR3, as DNA: TGTGCCAGCAGTTTAGGAGTAGTGTCCCTGGGCGGATACGAGCAGTACTTC. Residues: CASSLGVVSLGGYEQYF.

As DNA, the CDR3 is TGTGCCAGCAGCCAAGACTGGGAAGAGACCCAGTACTTC. It specifies CASSQDWEETQYF. The rearrangement links TRBV5-4 to TRBJ2-5; the D is unclear. The V end was cut by 4 bases, the J end by 3 bases, with 10 bases between. The CDR3 is made up of 13 amino acids. CDR1 is SGHNT, CDR2 YYREEE, per germline (reference sequence).

The chain combines TRBV5-6 with TRBJ1-6; TRBD1 matches at 9 bases. Germline lookup yields CDR1 SGHDT and CDR2 YYEEEE. Trimming at V came to 0 bases and at J to 9 bases, leaving 7 bases not matched to a gene. This CDR3 has 16 amino acids. The CDR3 spells CASSLGGTGSGSPLHF. DNA of the CDR3: TGTGCCAGCAGCTTGGGTGGGACAGGGTCAGGTTCACCCCTCCACTTT.

The V and J genes are TRBV6-1 and TRBJ1-2, with D perhaps TRBD1 (5 bases). The CDR3 has 15 amino acids. Looked up from germline, CDR1 is MNHNS and CDR2 is SASEGT. The V end was cut by 6 bases, the J end by 4 bases, with 18 bases between. In DNA, the CDR3 is TGTGCCAGCAGCGGGGAGTACGGGACGCTCTATGGCTACACCTTC. Translating gives CASSGEYGTLYGYTF.

J is TRBJ1-3 and V is TRBV27; no reliable D call. Germline assignment: CDR1 MNHEY and CDR2 SMNVEV (reference sequence). CDR3 length equals 16 residues. Trimming removed 4 bases at V and 0 bases at J, with 13 bases between. For the CDR3, the DNA is TGTGCCAGCAGTTCCTCGAAGAGCTTCTCTGGAAACACCATATATTTT. Translating gives CASSSSKSFSGNTIYF.

V usage is TRBV4-1 and J usage is TRBJ1-2, with TRBD1 matching over 9 bases. V shed 4 bases and J 4 bases; nucleotides not matched to a gene: 7. This CDR3 contains 15 residues. CDR1 is MGHRA and CDR2 is YSYEKL in the germline V gene. The DNA for the CDR3 is TGCGCCAGCAGCCGCATAGGACAGGGGAGCTATGGCTACACCTTC. Protein product: CASSRIGQGSYGYTF.

This clone appeared once. CDR3: CASSPTGGSYEQYF. CDR3 DNA: TGTGCCAGCAGCCCGACAGGGGGCTCCTACGAGCAGTACTTC. This chain links TRBV5-4 with TRBJ2-7, with 9 bases aligning to TRBD1. V was clipped by 4 bases and J by 0 bases; unmatched bases: 2. CDR1 is SGHNT, CDR2 YYREEE, per germline (reference sequence). The CDR3 totals 14 residues.

In the case of this clone: This specimen includes other DNA sequences encoding the same CDR3. The CDR3 coding sequence is TGTGCCAGCAGCTCCGGGACAGGGTACAATGAGCAGTTCTTC. It codes for CASSSGTGYNEQFF. The chain has TRBV27 and TRBJ2-1; 9 nucleotides line up with TRBD1. The CDR3 has 14 residues. Germline assignment: CDR1 MNHEY and CDR2 SMNVEV (reference sequence). Losses at the gene ends were 6 bases for V and 4 bases for J; bases not matched to a gene: 4.

The J gene is TRBJ2-2, the V gene TRBV7-8; TRBD2 aligns across 9 bases. V gave up 3 bases and J gave up 7 bases; unmatched junction bases: 15. The germline V gene encodes CDR1 SGHVS and CDR2 FQNEAQ. There are 18 residues in the CDR3. The CDR3 reads CASSLDMIASGTGGELFF. CDR3 sequence (DNA): TGTGCCAGCAGCTTGGATATGATTGCTAGCGGGACTGGCGGGGAGCTGTTTTTT.